This TCR beta chain was retrieved from a study of CD4 and CD8 cells across lung adenocarcinoma regions. This CDR3 spans 14 amino acids. This clonotype was detected only once. One end of the junction does not line up with germline, which may come from a read error. Each CDR3 protein is one row after TCRdb ran MiXCR on the PCR reads. The table lists around 25,000 distinct CDR3 sequences, over 45% of them singletons, with 45% to 60% in the top ten. This clonotype was obtained from a male donor with lung adenocarcinoma. The CD4 and CD8 labels of this study may be unreliable. The chain couples TRBV12-3 or TRBV12-4 to TRBJ2-5, with 13 bases identical to TRBD2. The sample comprised CD8+ T cells from the center of a lung tumor. The CDR3 DNA sequence: TGTGTCAGCAGGCGGACTAGCGGGAGTGAGACCCAGTACTTC. It translates to CVSRRTSGSETQYF.